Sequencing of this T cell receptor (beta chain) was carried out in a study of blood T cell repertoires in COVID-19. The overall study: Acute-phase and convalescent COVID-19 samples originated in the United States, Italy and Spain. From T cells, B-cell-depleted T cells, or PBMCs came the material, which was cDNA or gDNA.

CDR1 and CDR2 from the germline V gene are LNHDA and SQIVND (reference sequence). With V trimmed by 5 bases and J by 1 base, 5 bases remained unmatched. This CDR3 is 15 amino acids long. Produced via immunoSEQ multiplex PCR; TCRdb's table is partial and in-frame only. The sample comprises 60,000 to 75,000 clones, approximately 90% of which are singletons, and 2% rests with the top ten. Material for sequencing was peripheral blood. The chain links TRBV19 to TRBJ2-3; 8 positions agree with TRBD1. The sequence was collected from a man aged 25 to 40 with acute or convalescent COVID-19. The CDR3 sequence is CASSPGQVGTDTQYF. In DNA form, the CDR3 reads TGTGCCAGTAGTCCGGGACAGGTCGGCACAGATACGCAGTATTTT.